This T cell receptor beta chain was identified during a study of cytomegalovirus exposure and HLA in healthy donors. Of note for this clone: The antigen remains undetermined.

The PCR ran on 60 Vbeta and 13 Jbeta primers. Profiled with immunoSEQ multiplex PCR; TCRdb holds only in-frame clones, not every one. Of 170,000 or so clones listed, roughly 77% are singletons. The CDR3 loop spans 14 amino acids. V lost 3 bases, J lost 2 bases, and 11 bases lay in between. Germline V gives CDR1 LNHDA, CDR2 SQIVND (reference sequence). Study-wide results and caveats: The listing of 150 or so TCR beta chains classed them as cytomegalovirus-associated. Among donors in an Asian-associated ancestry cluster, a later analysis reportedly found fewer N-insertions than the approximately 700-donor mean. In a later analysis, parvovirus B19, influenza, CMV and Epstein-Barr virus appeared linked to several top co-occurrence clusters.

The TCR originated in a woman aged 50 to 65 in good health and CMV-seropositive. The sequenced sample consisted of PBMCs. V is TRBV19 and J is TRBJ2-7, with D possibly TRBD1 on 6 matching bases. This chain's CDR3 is CASSIGQNTYEQYF. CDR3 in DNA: TGTGCCAGTAGTATCGGACAGAATACCTACGAGCAGTACTTC.